Listed below are T cell receptor beta chains from one sample, sequenced in a study of response to subunit inactivated influenza vaccine. One entry per CDR3 protein results from TCRdb running MiXCR on the RT-PCR reads. This sample has roughly 500,000 distinct CDR3 sequences, with over 25% found just once. The sequencing here drew on CD4+ T cells sorted from PBMCs, taken 5 days after vaccination. These receptors originate from a man aged 50 to 59 who received an inactivated influenza vaccine. Both conserved end residues are part of each CDR3. D genes are given only for firm matches. Size is omitted from some rows. Given values are once, few, many or a class for expanded clones.

>TRBD1|TRBJ2-7|TRBV12-3/TRBV12-4|few
CASRGQTYEQYF
TGTGCCAGCAGGGGACAGACCTACGAGCAGTACTTC
>.|TRBJ2-1|TRBV29-1|few
CSATYSESSSYNEQFF
TGCAGCGCCACCTATTCTGAATCTAGCTCCTACAATGAGCAGTTCTTC
>TRBD1|TRBJ2-2|TRBV24-1|few
CATGLGTGPTGELFF
TGTGCCACCGGCCTTGGGACAGGGCCAACCGGGGAGCTGTTTTTT
>.|TRBJ2-2|TRBV6-1|few
CASRPFNTGELFF
TGTGCCAGCAGACCATTCAACACCGGGGAGCTGTTTTTT
>TRBD1|TRBJ1-6|TRBV7-2|few
CASSAGQGINSPLHF
TGTGCCAGCAGCGCGGGACAGGGAATTAATTCACCCCTCCACTTT
>.|TRBJ2-1|TRBV2|.
CASSELGEQFF
TGTGCCAGCAGTGAATTGGGGGAGCAGTTCTTC
>.|TRBJ2-5|TRBV21-1|few
CASRVGLAGAETQYF
TGTGCCAGTCGAGTCGGACTAGCGGGGGCGGAGACCCAGTACTTC
>.|TRBJ1-1|TRBV7-2|.
CASSLVGGSNTEAFF
TGTGCCAGCAGCTTAGTGGGGGGGTCGAACACTGAAGCTTTCTTT
>.|TRBJ1-3|TRBV20-1|.
CSAWTGNTIYF
TGCAGTGCTTGGACTGGAAACACCATATATTTT
>.|TRBJ1-4|TRBV25-1|.
CASSEASTNEKLFF
TGTGCCAGCAGTGAAGCCTCAACTAATGAAAAACTGTTTTTT
>.|TRBJ2-1|TRBV7-3|many
CASSLTRASSYNEQFF
TGTGCCAGCAGCTTAACTAGGGCTAGCTCCTACAATGAGCAGTTCTTC
>.|TRBJ1-5|TRBV4-3|.
CASSQEKDPPQHF
TGCGCCAGCAGCCAGGAGAAGGATCCCCCCCAGCATTTT
>.|TRBJ2-7|TRBV7-2|few
CASSLAGRTSYEQYF
TGTGCCAGCAGCTTAGCCGGTAGGACCTCCTACGAGCAGTACTTC
>TRBD1|TRBJ2-5|TRBV4-2|few
CASSQDGTGSTETQYF
TGTGCCAGCAGCCAAGACGGGACAGGGTCAACGGAGACCCAGTACTTC
>.|TRBJ1-2|TRBV7-2|.
CASSPPGQAYGYTF
TGTGCCAGCAGCCCACCCGGGCAGGCCTATGGCTACACCTTC
>TRBD2|TRBJ2-1|TRBV4-2|many
CASSLGLAGVDEQFF
TGTGCCAGCAGCCTGGGACTAGCGGGAGTCGATGAGCAGTTCTTC
>.|TRBJ1-1|TRBV29-1|.
CSVALNLNTEAFF
TGCAGCGTTGCTTTGAACCTGAACACTGAAGCTTTCTTT
>TRBD2|TRBJ2-1|TRBV7-9|.
CASSLGTSRYNEQFF
TGTGCCAGCAGCTTAGGGACTAGCAGATACAATGAGCAGTTCTTC
>.|TRBJ1-5|TRBV10-2|.
CASSESVLGRGRNQPQHF
TGCGCCAGCAGTGAGTCGGTACTCGGACGGGGGCGCAATCAGCCCCAGCATTTT
>TRBD2|TRBJ2-7|TRBV5-1|few
CASSPGVAGAISYEQYF
TGCGCCAGCAGCCCGGGGGTAGCGGGGGCCATATCCTACGAGCAGTACTTC
>.|TRBJ2-6|TRBV28|few
CASSLPPGANVLTF
TGTGCCAGCAGTCTGCCTCCTGGGGCCAACGTCCTGACTTTC
>.|TRBJ2-3|TRBV30|.
CALSPGREDTQYF
TGTGCCCTCAGCCCGGGGCGCGAAGATACGCAGTATTTT
>.|TRBJ2-7|TRBV6-2/TRBV6-3|few
CASSYSIQASPSGQYF
TGTGCCAGCAGTTACTCGATACAGGCCTCCCCATCTGGGCAGTACTTC
>TRBD1|TRBJ1-1|TRBV29-1|few
CSVNYRGLVTEAFF
TGCAGCGTGAACTACAGGGGCTTGGTTACTGAAGCTTTCTTT
>.|TRBJ2-1|TRBV28|.
CASSFGISYNEQFF
TGTGCCAGCAGTTTCGGGATCTCCTACAATGAGCAGTTCTTC
>TRBD1|TRBJ2-7|TRBV4-1|.
CASSQELGQGKYF
TGCGCCAGCAGCCAAGAATTAGGACAGGGTAAATACTTC
>.|TRBJ1-5|TRBV27|.
CASRGHNNQPQHF
TGTGCCAGCAGGGGACATAACAATCAGCCCCAGCATTTT
>.|TRBJ2-5|TRBV10-3|few
CAISESGPGETQYF
TGTGCCATCAGTGAGTCGGGACCCGGGGAGACCCAGTACTTC
>.|TRBJ2-5|TRBV19|.
CASKIQETQYF
TGTGCCAGTAAGATCCAAGAGACCCAGTACTTC
>.|TRBJ1-4|TRBV11-2|once
CASSTTAANEKLFF
TGTGCCAGCAGCACTACCGCCGCTAATGAAAAACTGTTTTTT
>TRBD1|TRBJ2-3|TRBV7-6|.
CASSLAGQGLSTDTQYF
TGTGCCAGCAGCTTGGCGGGACAGGGATTAAGCACAGATACGCAGTATTTT
>TRBD2|TRBJ2-3|TRBV20-1|.
CSARETGTSPDTQYF
TGCAGTGCTAGAGAGACCGGGACTAGCCCAGATACGCAGTATTTT
>TRBD2|TRBJ2-1|TRBV20-1|few
CSARGKSGGATEQFF
TGCAGTGCTAGAGGAAAAAGCGGGGGGGCCACTGAGCAGTTCTTC
>TRBD2|TRBJ2-7|TRBV11-2|.
CASSPASGRYEQYF
TGTGCCAGCAGCCCCGCTAGCGGGAGGTACGAGCAGTACTTC
>.|TRBJ2-1|TRBV6-2/TRBV6-3|.
CASSYGRPGNEQFF
TGTGCCAGCAGTTACGGACGTCCGGGCAATGAGCAGTTCTTC
>.|TRBJ2-7|TRBV6-2/TRBV6-3|.
CASSYAGRLDEQYF
TGTGCCAGCAGTTACGCGGGAAGACTAGACGAGCAGTACTTC
>.|TRBJ1-2|TRBV5-1|.
CASSTPDSYGYTF
TGCGCCAGCAGCACGCCGGACAGCTATGGCTACACCTTC
>.|TRBJ2-3|TRBV5-1|few
CASSTPRGSTQYF
TGCGCCAGCAGCACCCCTCGGGGTAGTACGCAGTATTTT
>TRBD1|TRBJ1-1|TRBV7-9|.
CASSSAGTGGTEAFF
TGTGCCAGCAGCTCCGCCGGGACAGGGGGCACTGAAGCTTTCTTT
>.|TRBJ1-1|TRBV20-1|.
CSARAQADTEAFF
TGCAGTGCTAGAGCACAGGCGGACACTGAAGCTTTCTTT
>TRBD1|TRBJ1-4|TRBV4-3|.
CASSQDGFGTGLKLFF
TGCGCCAGCAGCCAAGATGGGTTTGGGACAGGGTTAAAACTGTTTTTT
>.|TRBJ1-1|TRBV4-2|.
CASSQGGGRANTEAFF
TGTGCCAGCAGCCAAGGGGGGGGCAGGGCCAACACTGAAGCTTTCTTT
>TRBD2|TRBJ2-5|TRBV7-6|many
CASSQDSPSGGAETQYF
TGTGCCAGCAGCCAAGATTCCCCTAGCGGGGGCGCGGAGACCCAGTACTTC
>TRBD1|TRBJ2-5|TRBV20-1|few
CSARDGQGSETQYF
TGCAGTGCTAGAGACGGACAGGGAAGCGAGACCCAGTACTTC
>.|TRBJ2-7|TRBV7-2|.
CASSPMSARLEQYF
TGTGCCAGCAGCCCTATGTCGGCCAGGCTCGAGCAGTACTTC
>.|TRBJ1-1|TRBV12-3/TRBV12-4|few
CASTLGVGDTEAFF
TGTGCCAGCACCTTAGGGGTGGGGGACACTGAAGCTTTCTTT
>.|TRBJ2-1|TRBV28|many
CASSLNSGSEQFF
TGTGCCAGCAGTTTAAATAGCGGATCTGAGCAGTTCTTC
>TRBD1|TRBJ2-1|TRBV5-1|.
CASTVGQGLHNEQFF
TGCGCCAGCACCGTCGGACAGGGCCTCCACAATGAGCAGTTCTTC
>.|TRBJ1-6|TRBV5-6|few
CASSLGAANSPLHF
TGTGCCAGCAGCTTAGGGGCAGCGAATTCACCCCTCCACTTT
>.|TRBJ1-1|TRBV15|.
CATSRAHGRSEAFF
TGTGCCACCAGCAGAGCCCATGGCCGGAGTGAAGCTTTCTTT
>TRBD2|TRBJ2-1|TRBV6-1|few
CASSGLAGGRYNEQFF
TGTGCCAGCAGTGGACTAGCGGGAGGTCGATACAATGAGCAGTTCTTC
>.|TRBJ1-4|TRBV12-3/TRBV12-4|few
CASSLDRPNEKLFF
TGTGCCAGCAGTTTAGATAGGCCTAATGAAAAACTGTTTTTT
>.|TRBJ1-2|TRBV20-1|few
CSAKDWVGNYGYTF
TGCAGTGCTAAAGACTGGGTCGGGAACTATGGCTACACCTTC